This T cell receptor (beta chain) derives from a study of blood T cell repertoires in COVID-19. Individuals drawn from 24 US areas were roughly 18 to 89 years old. Either two negative PCRs, clearance, or symptom resolution qualified Cohort 3 donors as recovered. Between the trimmed V and J ends, which lost 4 bases and 4 bases, there was a span of 14 bases. The germline V gene encodes CDR1 SGDLS and CDR2 YYNGEE. This CDR3 spans 15 amino acids. Authors' processing steps: By means of reference gene primer amplification, nucleated cell counts were estimated. Method: immunoSEQ multiplex PCR; TCRdb's copy keeps in-frame clones and lacks some. V, J and clone size are taken as reported in that table, and D and trimming were inferred from the DNA itself. This table holds about 140,000 clones, 85% found once.

This TCR came from a woman in her forties who had recovered from COVID-19. The chain recombines TRBV9 with TRBJ2-2; maybe TRBD1 (6 bases). Sequencing was carried out using PBMCs or T cells enriched from blood (not recorded which). As DNA, the CDR3 is TGTGCCAGCAGCCCTAAGACAGGAGGCACCGGGGAGCTGTTTTTT. Its translation is CASSPKTGGTGELFF.